This T cell receptor (beta chain) was recovered during a study of breast tumors, draining lymph nodes, adjacent tissues. TCRdb recomputed calls from the multiplex PCR reads with MiXCR, one row per CDR3 protein. The data hold approximately 210,000 distinct CDR3 sequences, with roughly 32% observed a single time. Between the trimmed V and J ends, which lost 1 base and 5 bases, there was a span of 17 bases. The germline gives CDR1 SGHVS, CDR2 FNYEAQ. The length of the CDR3 is 17 residues. Broader study findings: Tumor and nontumor repertoires were significantly more similar in luminal-like than in basal-like breast cancer.

Breast cancer patients provided tissue from their axillary draining lymph nodes. This clonotype has at least ten counts. What it binds is not known. This receptor was obtained from a female donor with breast cancer. Some clones in this sample may be carry-over from other donors' samples. The chain links TRBV7-6 to TRBJ2-2, with D possibly being TRBD1 (6 bases). Sequenced input: axillary lymph node tissue. CDR3 sequence reads: CASSLVPGALGTGELFF. CDR3 sequence (DNA): TGTGCCAGCAGCTTAGTCCCAGGGGCTTTGGGGACCGGGGAGCTGTTTTTT.